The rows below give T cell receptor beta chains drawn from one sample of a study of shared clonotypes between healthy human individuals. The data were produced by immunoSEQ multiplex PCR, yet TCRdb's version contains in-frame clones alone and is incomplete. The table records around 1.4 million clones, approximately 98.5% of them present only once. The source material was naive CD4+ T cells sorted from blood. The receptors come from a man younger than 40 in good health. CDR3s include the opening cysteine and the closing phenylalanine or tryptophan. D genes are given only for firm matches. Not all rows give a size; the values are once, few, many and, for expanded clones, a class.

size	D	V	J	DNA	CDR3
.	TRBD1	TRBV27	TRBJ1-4	TGTGCCAGCAGTTCCCTAGTGGACAGGGGATTCGGGACTAATGAAAAACTGTTTTTT	CASSSLVDRGFGTNEKLFF
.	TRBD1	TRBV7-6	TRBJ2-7	TGTGCCAGCAATCCACGGACCACTCGGACAGGGTACTACGAGCAGTACTTC	CASNPRTTRTGYYEQYF
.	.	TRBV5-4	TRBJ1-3	TGTGCCAGCAGCTTGGCCGAGGGGTCCGGAAACACCATATATTTT	CASSLAEGSGNTIYF
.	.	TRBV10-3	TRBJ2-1	TGTGCCATCGGGAACAAGGATGTGGACAATGAGCAGTTCTTC	CAIGNKDVDNEQFF
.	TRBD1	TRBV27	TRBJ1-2	TGTGCCAGCAGTCCCTACGACAGGGTTTCTGGCTACACCTTC	CASSPYDRVSGYTF
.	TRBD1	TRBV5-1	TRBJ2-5	TGCGCCAGCAGCGTACAGGGGGCAGAGACCCAGTACTTC	CASSVQGAETQYF
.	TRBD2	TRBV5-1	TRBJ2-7	TGCGCCAGCAGCTTGGAGGTAGCGGGAGGGCGTGAGCAGTACTTC	CASSLEVAGGREQYF
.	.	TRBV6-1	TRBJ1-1	TGTGCCAGCAGTGAATTGTTTGGGGGTATGAACACTGAAGCTTTCTTT	CASSELFGGMNTEAFF
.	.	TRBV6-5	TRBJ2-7	TGTGCCAGCAGTTACTCACGGGGTAACTCCTACGAGCAGTACTTC	CASSYSRGNSYEQYF
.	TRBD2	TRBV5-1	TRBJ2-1	TGCGCCAGCAGCTCCGGGACTAGCGGGATTGGCTCCTACAATGAGCAGTTCTTC	CASSSGTSGIGSYNEQFF
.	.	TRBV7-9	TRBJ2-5	TGTGCCAGCACCTTACTCCTACGCGATACCCAGTACTTC	CASTLLLRDTQYF
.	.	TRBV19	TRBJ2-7	TGTGCCAGTAGTTCCGCCAGGGCCTACGAGCAGTACTTC	CASSSARAYEQYF
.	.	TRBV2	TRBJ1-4	TGTGCCACCCTCCGGATTGAAAAACTGTTTTTT	CATLRIEKLFF
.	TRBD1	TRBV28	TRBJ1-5	TGTGCCAGCAGTCCGGACAGGGTTTCTCAGCCCCAGCATTTT	CASSPDRVSQPQHF
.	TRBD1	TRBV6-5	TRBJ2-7	TGTGCCAGCAGGACAGGGCGAGAGGAGCAGTACTTC	CASRTGREEQYF
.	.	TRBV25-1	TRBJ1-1	TGTGCCAGCAGTGACCTTCCAGGACGCACTGAAGCTTTCTTT	CASSDLPGRTEAFF
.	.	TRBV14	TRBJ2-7	TGTGCCAGCAGCCAAGGGCCCGTACAGATCTACGAGCAGTACTTC	CASSQGPVQIYEQYF
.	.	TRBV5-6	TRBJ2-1	TGTGCCAGCAGCTTTCTCAGAAGGAATGAGCAGTTCTTC	CASSFLRRNEQFF
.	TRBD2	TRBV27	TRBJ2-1	TGTGCCAGCAGTCCCCGTGGGACTACCTCCTACAATGAGCAGTTCTTC	CASSPRGTTSYNEQFF
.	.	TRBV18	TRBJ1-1	TGTGCCAGCTCACCAACGGGACAAGAAGCTTTCTTT	CASSPTGQEAFF
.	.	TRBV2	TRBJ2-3	TGTGCCAGCAGGGACGCCGGCACAGATACGCAGTATTTT	CASRDAGTDTQYF
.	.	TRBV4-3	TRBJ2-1	TGCGCCAGCAGCCAAAGATCCGGAGTTTACAATGAGCAGTTCTTC	CASSQRSGVYNEQFF
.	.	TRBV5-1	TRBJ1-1	TGCGCCAGCAGCTTGGCTACGACAAGCATGAACACTGAAGCTTTCTTT	CASSLATTSMNTEAFF
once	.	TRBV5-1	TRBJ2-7	TGCGCCAGCAGCTTCGAAGGGGGGAGGTACGAGCAGTACTTC	CASSFEGGRYEQYF
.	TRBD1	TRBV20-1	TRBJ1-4	TGCCCCAGGGGGAACTCTGAAAAACTGTTTTTT	CPRGNSEKLFF
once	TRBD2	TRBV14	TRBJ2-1	TGTGCCAGCAGCCCCTCTCTAGCGGGAGGTGGGGGTAATTGGTACAATGAGCAGTTCTTC	CASSPSLAGGGGNWYNEQFF
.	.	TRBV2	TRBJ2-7	TGTGCCAGCATACAAGACGGACCCTCCTACGAGCAGTACTTC	CASIQDGPSYEQYF
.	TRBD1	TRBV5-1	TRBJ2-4	TGCGCCAGCAGCTTTACAGGGTTAGTGGTCGGACAGGCTGCCAAAAACATTCAGTACTTC	CASSFTGLVVGQAAKNIQYF
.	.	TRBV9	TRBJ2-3	TGTGCCAGCAGCGTAGCTGACCTCACAGATACGCAGTATTTT	CASSVADLTDTQYF
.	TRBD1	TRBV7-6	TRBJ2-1	TGTGCCAGCAGCTTAGCTGGGACAGGGGTTACCAATGAGCAGTTCTTC	CASSLAGTGVTNEQFF
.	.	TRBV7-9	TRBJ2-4	TGTGCCAGCAGCTTATCCGGGTCCAGAGGAGTCGCCAAAAACATTCAGTACTTC	CASSLSGSRGVAKNIQYF
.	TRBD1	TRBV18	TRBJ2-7	TGTGCCAGCTCACCCACCGCCGGGACAGGCTCCTACGAGCAGTACTTC	CASSPTAGTGSYEQYF
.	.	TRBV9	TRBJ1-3	TGTGCCAGCAGCGAGACAGACCGAAACACCATATATTTT	CASSETDRNTIYF
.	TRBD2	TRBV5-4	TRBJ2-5	TGTGCCAGCAGCTTGGGCGGGAGGGATATCCAGACCCAGTACTTC	CASSLGGRDIQTQYF
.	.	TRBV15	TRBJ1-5	TGTGCCACCAGCAGAGATGGACCGCTTGGGCCCCAGCATTTT	CATSRDGPLGPQHF
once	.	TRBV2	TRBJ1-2	TGTGCCAGCAGGGAGCAGAACTATGGCTACACCTTC	CASREQNYGYTF
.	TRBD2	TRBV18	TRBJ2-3	TGTGCCAGCTCACCACTTAGAGGACTAGCGGGAGCTACCACAGATACGCAGTATTTT	CASSPLRGLAGATTDTQYF